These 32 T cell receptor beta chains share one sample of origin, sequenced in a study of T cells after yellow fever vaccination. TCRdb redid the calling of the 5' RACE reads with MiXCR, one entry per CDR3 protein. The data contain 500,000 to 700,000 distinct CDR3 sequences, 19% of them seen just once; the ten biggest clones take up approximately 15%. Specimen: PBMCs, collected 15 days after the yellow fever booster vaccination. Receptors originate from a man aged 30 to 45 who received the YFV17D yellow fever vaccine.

The CDR3 nucleotides are TGTGCCAGCAGTGCTGGGAACAATGAGCAGTTCTTC. This encodes CASSAGNNEQFF. V is TRBV6-2 or TRBV6-3 and J is TRBJ2-1; D not certain. The CDR3 totals 12 residues. Per the germline V gene, CDR1 is MNHEY and CDR2 is SVGEGT. The ends were cut back, 5 bases at V and 5 bases at J, with 7 bases in the middle.

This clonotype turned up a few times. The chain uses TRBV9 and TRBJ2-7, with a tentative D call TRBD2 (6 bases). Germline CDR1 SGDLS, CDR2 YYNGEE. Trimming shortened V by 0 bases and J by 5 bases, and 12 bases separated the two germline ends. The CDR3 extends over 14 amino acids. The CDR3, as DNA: TGTGCCAGCAGCGTAGCCGGGAGCGGAAACGAGCAGTACTTC. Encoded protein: CASSVAGSGNEQYF.

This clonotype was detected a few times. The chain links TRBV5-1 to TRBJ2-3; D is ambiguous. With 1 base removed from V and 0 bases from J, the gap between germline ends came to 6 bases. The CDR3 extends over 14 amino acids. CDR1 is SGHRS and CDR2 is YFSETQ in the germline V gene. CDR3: CASSLRASTDTQYF. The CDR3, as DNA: TGCGCCAGCAGCTTGCGGGCTAGCACAGATACGCAGTATTTT.

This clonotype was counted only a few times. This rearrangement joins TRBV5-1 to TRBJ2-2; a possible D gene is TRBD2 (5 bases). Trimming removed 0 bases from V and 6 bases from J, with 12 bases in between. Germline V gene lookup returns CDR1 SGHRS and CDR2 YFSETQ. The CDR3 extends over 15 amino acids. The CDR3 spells CASSLDGGVSGELFF. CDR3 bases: TGCGCCAGCAGCTTGGACGGAGGAGTTTCCGGGGAGCTGTTTTTT.

The CDR3 sequence is CAISEHELAGGETQYF. Written as DNA, the CDR3 is TGTGCCATCAGTGAGCACGAACTAGCGGGAGGTGAGACCCAGTACTTC. V usage is TRBV10-3 and J usage is TRBJ2-5; 12 bases fit TRBD2. Germline trimming cut 2 bases from V and 5 bases from J; bases unmatched to any gene: 6. The CDR3 is 16 residues long. Germline V lookup: CDR1 ENHRY, CDR2 SYGVKD.

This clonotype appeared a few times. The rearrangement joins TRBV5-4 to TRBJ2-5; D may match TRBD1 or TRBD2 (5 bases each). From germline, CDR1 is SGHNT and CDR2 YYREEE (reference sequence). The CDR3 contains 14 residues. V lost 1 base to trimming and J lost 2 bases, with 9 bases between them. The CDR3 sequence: CASSLKRTQETQYF. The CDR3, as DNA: TGTGCCAGCAGCTTGAAGCGGACACAAGAGACCCAGTACTTC.

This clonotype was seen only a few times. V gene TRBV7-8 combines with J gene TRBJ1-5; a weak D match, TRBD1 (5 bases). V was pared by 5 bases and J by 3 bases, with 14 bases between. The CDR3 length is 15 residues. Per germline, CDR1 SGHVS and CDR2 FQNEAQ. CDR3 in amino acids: CASSPGGTNNQPQHF. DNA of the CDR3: TGTGCCAGCAGCCCCGGAGGGACTAACAATCAGCCCCAGCATTTT.

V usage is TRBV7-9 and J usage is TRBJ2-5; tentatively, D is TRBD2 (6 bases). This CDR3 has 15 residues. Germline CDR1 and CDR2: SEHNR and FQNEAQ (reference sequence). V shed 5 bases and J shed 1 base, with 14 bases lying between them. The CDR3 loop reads CASSPWREGQETQYF. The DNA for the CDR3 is TGTGCCAGCAGCCCTTGGCGGGAAGGCCAAGAGACCCAGTACTTC. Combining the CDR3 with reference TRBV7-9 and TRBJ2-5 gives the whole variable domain DTGVSQNPRHKITKRGQNVTFRCDPISEHNRLYWYRQTLGQGPEFLTYFQNEAQLEKSRLLSDRFSAERPKGSFSTLEIQRTEQGDSAMYLCASSPWREGQETQYFGPGTRLLVL.

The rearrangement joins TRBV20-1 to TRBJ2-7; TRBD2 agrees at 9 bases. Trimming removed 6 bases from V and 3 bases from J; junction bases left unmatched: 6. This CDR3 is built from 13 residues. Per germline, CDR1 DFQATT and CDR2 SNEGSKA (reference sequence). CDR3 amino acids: CSAGVAGVYEQYF. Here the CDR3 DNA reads TGCAGTGCCGGCGTAGCGGGAGTCTACGAGCAGTACTTC.

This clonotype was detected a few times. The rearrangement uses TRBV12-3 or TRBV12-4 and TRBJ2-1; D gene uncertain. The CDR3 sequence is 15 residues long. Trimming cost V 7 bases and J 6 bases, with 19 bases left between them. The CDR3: CASTLIDLGFNEQFF. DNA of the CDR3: TGTGCCAGCACTCTGATCGACCTAGGGTTCAATGAGCAGTTCTTC.

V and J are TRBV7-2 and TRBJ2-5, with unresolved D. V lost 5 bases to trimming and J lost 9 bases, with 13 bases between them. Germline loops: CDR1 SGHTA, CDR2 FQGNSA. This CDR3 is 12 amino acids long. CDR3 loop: CASSPSLGAQYF. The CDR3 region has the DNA TGTGCCAGCAGCCCATCCCTAGGCGCCCAGTACTTC.

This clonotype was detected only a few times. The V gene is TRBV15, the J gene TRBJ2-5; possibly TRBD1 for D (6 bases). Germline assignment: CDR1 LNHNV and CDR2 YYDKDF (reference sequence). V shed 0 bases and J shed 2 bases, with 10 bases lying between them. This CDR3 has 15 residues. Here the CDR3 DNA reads TGTGCCACCAGCAGAGATGGGGGCAGACAAGAGACCCAGTACTTC. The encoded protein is CATSRDGGRQETQYF.

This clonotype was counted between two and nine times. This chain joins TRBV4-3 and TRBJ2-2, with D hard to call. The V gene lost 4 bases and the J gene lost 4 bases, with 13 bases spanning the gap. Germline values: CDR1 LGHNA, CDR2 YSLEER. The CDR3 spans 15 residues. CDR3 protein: CASSPLVEFTGELFF. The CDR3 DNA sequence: TGCGCCAGCAGCCCCCTAGTCGAGTTCACCGGGGAGCTGTTTTTT.

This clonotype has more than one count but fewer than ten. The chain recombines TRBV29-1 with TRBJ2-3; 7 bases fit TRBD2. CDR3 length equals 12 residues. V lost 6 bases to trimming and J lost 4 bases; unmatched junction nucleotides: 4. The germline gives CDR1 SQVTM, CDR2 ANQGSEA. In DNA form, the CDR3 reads TGCAGCGTCGGGAGGTTTTCAGATACGCAGTATTTT. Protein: CSVGRFSDTQYF.

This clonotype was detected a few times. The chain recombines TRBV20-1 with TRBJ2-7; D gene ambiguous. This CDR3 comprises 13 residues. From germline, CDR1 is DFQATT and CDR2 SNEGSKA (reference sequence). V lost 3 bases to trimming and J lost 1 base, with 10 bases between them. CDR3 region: CSASVAGSYEQYF. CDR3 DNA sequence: TGCAGTGCTAGCGTTGCTGGTTCCTACGAGCAGTACTTC.

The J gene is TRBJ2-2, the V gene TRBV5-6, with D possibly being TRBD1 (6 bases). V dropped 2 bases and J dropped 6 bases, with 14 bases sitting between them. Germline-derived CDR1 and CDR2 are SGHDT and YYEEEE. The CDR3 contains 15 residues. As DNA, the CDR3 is TGTGCCAGCAGCTTTCGCGCAGGGGTTGCCGGGGAGCTGTTTTTT. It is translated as CASSFRAGVAGELFF.

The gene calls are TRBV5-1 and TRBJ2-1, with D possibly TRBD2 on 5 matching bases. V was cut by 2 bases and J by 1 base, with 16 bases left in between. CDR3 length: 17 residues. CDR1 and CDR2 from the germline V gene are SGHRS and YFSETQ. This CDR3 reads CASSFSDVGVSYNEQFF. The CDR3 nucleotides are TGCGCCAGCAGCTTCTCGGACGTGGGAGTGTCCTACAATGAGCAGTTCTTC.

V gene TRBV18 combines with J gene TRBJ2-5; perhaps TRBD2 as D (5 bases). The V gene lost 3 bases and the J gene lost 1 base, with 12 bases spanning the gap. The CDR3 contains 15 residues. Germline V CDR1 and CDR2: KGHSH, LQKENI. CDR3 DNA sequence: TGTGCCAGCTCACCTTACGCGGGCCGCCAAGAGACCCAGTACTTC. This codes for CASSPYAGRQETQYF.

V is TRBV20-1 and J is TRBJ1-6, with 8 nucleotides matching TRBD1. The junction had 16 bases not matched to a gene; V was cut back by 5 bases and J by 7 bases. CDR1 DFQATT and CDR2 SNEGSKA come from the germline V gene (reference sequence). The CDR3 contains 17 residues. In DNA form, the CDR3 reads TGCAGTGCTTCAGACAGGGGCAAGGGTTTACAGAATTCACCCCTCCACTTT. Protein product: CSASDRGKGLQNSPLHF.

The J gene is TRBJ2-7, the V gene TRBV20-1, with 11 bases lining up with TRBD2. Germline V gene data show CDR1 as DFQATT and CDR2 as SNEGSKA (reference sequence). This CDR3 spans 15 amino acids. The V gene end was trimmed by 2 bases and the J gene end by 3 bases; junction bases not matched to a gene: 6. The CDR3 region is CSARTPGTSGYEQYF. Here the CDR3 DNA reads TGCAGTGCTAGAACCCCCGGGACTAGCGGCTACGAGCAGTACTTC.

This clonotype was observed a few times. The CDR3 region is CAEGSSLGQYF. The DNA for the CDR3 is TGCGCCGAAGGGAGTTCGTTGGGGCAGTATTTT. The chain recombines TRBV4-1 with TRBJ2-3, with D maybe TRBD2 (5 bases). CDR1 and CDR2 (germline): MGHRA, YSYEKL. Trimming left V 11 bases short and J 11 bases short, with 17 bases between. The CDR3 has 11 residues.

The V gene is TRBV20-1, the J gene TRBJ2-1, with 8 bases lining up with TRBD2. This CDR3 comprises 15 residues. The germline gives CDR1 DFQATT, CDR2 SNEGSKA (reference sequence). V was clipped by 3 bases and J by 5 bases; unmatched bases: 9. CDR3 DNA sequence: TGCAGTGCTAGGGTTACTAGCGGAAGACACAATGAGCAGTTCTTC. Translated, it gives CSARVTSGRHNEQFF.

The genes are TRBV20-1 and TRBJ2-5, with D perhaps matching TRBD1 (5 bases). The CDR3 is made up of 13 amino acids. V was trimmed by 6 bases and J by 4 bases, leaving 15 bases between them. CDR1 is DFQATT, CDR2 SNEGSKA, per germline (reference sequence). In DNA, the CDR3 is TGCAGTGCCCCACTCAGGGCAACAGAGACCCAGTACTTC. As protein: CSAPLRATETQYF.

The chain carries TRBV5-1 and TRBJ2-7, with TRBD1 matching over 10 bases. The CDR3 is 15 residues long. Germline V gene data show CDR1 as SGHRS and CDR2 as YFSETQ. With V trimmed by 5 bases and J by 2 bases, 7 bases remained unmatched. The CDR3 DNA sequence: TGCGCCAGCAGTGGGGGACAGGGGTCCCCCTACGAGCAGTACTTC. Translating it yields CASSGGQGSPYEQYF. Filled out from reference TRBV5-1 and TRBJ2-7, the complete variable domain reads KAGVTQTPRYLIKTRGQQVTLSCSPISGHRSVSWYQQTPGQGLQFLFEYFSETQRNKGNFPGRFSGRQFSNSRSEMNVSTLELGDSALYLCASSGGQGSPYEQYFGPGTRLTVT.

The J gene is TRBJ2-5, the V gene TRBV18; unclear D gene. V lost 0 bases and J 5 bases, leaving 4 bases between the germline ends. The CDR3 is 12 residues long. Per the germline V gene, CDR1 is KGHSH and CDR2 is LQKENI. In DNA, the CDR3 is TGTGCCAGCTCACCACCGGAGGAGACCCAGTACTTC. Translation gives CASSPPEETQYF.

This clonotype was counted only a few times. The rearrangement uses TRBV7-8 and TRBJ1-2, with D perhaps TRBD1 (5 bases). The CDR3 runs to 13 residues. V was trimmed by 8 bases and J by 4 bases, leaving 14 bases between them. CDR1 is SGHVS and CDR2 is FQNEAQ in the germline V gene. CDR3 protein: CASGPGLIYGYTF. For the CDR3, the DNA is TGTGCCAGCGGCCCGGGGCTCATCTATGGCTACACCTTC.

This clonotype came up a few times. The CDR3 bases are TGTGCCAGTAGTAGGGGGGGGACCCCCTACGAGCAGTACTTC. Amino acid sequence: CASSRGGTPYEQYF. The chain recombines TRBV19 with TRBJ2-7, with 7 bases identical to TRBD2. CDR1 and CDR2 (germline): LNHDA, SQIVND (reference sequence). The CDR3 has 14 residues. V gave up 4 bases and J gave up 2 bases; unmatched junction bases: 5.

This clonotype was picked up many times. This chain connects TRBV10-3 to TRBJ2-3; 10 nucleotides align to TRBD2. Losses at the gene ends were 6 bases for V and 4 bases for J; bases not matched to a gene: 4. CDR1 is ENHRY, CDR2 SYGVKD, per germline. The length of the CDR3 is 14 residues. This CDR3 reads CAISTSGVADTQYF. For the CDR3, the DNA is TGTGCCATCAGCACTAGCGGGGTTGCAGATACGCAGTATTTT.

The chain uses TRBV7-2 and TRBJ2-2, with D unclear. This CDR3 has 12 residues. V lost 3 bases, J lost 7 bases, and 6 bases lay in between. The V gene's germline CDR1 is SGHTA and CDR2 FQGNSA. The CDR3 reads CASSFLHGELFF. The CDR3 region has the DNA TGTGCCAGCAGCTTCCTCCACGGGGAGCTGTTTTTT.

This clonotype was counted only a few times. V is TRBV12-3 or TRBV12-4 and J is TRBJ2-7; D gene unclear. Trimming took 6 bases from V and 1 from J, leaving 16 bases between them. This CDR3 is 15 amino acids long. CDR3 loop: CASSQNSDRSYEQYF. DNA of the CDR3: TGTGCCAGCAGCCAAAACAGCGACCGATCCTACGAGCAGTACTTC.

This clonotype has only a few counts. The CDR3 nucleotides are TGTGCCAGCAGTCCACCGCGGACTAGTCCACCTGGGGTCTACGAGCAGTACTTC. Protein: CASSPPRTSPPGVYEQYF. This sequence joins TRBV28 and TRBJ2-7; 7 nucleotides agree with TRBD2. Germline lookup yields CDR1 MDHEN and CDR2 SYDVKM. Losses at the gene ends were 5 bases for V and 3 bases for J; bases not matched to a gene: 19. The CDR3 covers 18 residues.

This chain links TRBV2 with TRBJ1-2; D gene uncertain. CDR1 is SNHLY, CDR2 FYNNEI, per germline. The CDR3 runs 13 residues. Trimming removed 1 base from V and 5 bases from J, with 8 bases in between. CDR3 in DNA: TGTGCCAGCAGTGAAGGCGGAACTTATGGCTACACCTTC. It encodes CASSEGGTYGYTF.